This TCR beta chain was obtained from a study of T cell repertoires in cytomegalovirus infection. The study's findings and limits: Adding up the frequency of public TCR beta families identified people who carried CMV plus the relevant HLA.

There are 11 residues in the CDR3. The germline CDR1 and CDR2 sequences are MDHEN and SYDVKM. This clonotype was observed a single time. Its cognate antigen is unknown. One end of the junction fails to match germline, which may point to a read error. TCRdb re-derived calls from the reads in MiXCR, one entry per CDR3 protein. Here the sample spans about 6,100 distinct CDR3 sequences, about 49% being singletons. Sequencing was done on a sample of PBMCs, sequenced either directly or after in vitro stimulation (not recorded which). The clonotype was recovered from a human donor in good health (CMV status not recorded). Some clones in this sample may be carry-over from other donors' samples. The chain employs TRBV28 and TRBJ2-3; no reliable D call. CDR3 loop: CARSFPDTQYW. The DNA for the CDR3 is TGTGCCCGCAGTTTCCCAGATACGCAGTATTGG.